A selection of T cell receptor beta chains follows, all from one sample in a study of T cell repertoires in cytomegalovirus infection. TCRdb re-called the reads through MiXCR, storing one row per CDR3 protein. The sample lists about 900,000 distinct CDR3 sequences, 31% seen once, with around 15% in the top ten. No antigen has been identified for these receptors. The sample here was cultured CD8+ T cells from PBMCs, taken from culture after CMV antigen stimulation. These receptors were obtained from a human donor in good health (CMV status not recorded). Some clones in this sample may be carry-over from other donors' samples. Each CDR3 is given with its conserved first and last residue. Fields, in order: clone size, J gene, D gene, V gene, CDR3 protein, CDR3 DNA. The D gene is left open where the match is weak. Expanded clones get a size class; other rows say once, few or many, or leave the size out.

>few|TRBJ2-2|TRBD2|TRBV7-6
CASSLRRGVTGELFF
TGTGCCAGCAGCTTGAGGCGGGGGGTGACCGGGGAGCTGTTTTTT
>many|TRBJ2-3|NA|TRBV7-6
CASSWTATSTDTQYF
TGTGCCAGCAGCTGGACAGCAACTAGCACAGATACGCAGTATTTT
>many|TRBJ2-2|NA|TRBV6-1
CASSTRSTAGELFF
TGTGCCAGCAGTACCCGGAGTACCGCCGGGGAGCTGTTTTTT
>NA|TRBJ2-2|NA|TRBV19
CASSMLAGTGELFF
TGTGCCAGTAGTATGCTTGCGGGCACCGGGGAGCTGTTTTTT
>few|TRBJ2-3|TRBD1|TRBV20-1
CSARGTGNKDTQYF
TGCAGTGCTAGGGGGACAGGTAACAAAGATACGCAGTATTTT
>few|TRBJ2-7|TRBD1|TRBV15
CATSSSLGTGILYEQYF
TGTGCCACCAGCAGTTCGCTCGGGACAGGGATACTCTACGAGCAGTACTTC
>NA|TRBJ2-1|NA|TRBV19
CASSIVFEGTPLRIEQFF
TGTGCCAGTAGTATAGTCTTCGAAGGGACACCTCTTCGAATCGAGCAGTTCTTC
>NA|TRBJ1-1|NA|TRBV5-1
CASSVPKQGRTEAFF
TGCGCCAGCAGCGTACCGAAACAGGGAAGGACTGAAGCTTTCTTT
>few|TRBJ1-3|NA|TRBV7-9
CASHDNLGPAVGNTIYF
TGTGCCAGCCATGATAACCTAGGGCCCGCCGTGGGAAACACCATATATTTT
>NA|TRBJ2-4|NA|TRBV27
CASKAQLAKNIQYF
TGTGCCAGCAAGGCTCAGCTAGCCAAAAACATTCAGTACTTC
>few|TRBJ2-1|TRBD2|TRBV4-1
CASSQVASGYNEQFF
TGCGCCAGCAGCCAAGTGGCTAGCGGGTACAATGAGCAGTTCTTC
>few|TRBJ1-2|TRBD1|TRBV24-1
CATSDLRDSGLAGYTF
TGTGCCACCAGTGACCTCCGGGACAGCGGCCTCGCTGGCTACACCTTC
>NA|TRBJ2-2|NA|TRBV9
CASTTPIGEANTGELFF
TGTGCCAGCACCACTCCTATCGGGGAAGCGAACACCGGGGAGCTGTTTTTT
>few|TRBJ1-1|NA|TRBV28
CASSFWARVRNTEAFF
TGTGCCAGCAGTTTTTGGGCGAGGGTGAGGAACACTGAAGCTTTCTTT
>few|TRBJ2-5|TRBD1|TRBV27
CASSTTGGAHQETQYF
TGTGCCAGCAGTACGACAGGGGGCGCCCACCAAGAGACCCAGTACTTC
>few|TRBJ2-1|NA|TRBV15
CATSERTSPHYNEQFF
TGTGCCACCAGCGAACGCACTTCTCCCCATTACAATGAGCAGTTCTTC
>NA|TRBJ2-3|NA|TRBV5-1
CASSLGPDSTDTQYF
TGCGCCAGCAGCTTGGGTCCAGACAGCACAGATACGCAGTATTTT
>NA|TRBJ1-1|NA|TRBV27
CASSPPPEGDTEAFF
TGTGCCAGCAGCCCCCCTCCGGAGGGGGACACTGAAGCTTTCTTT
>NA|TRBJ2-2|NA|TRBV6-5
CASSYIITNTGELFF
TGTGCCAGCAGTTACATTATTACGAACACCGGGGAGCTGTTTTTT
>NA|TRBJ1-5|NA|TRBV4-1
CASSLREDNQPQHF
TGCGCCAGCAGCCTAAGAGAGGACAATCAGCCCCAGCATTTT
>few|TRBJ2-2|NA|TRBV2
CASSVPRGELFF
TGTGCCAGCAGTGTTCCTAGGGGGGAGCTGTTTTTT
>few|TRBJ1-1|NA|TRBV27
CASSYRGGVTEAFF
TGTGCCAGCAGTTATCGGGGGGGGGTCACTGAAGCTTTCTTT
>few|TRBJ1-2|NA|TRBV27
CASRRGRGYGYTF
TGTGCCAGCAGGAGAGGCAGGGGCTATGGCTACACCTTC
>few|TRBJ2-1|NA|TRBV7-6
CASSLLPYEQFF
TGTGCCAGCAGCTTACTACCTTATGAGCAGTTCTTC
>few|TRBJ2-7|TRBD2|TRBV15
CATSRELLGLAGNEQYF
TGTGCCACCAGCAGAGAGCTCCTGGGACTAGCGGGGAACGAGCAGTACTTC
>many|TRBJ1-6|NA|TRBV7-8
CASSLVATTYNSPLHF
TGTGCCAGCAGCTTAGTTGCAACAACTTATAATTCACCCCTCCACTTT
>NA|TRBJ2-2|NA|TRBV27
CASSFARGTRELFF
TGTGCCAGCAGTTTCGCGAGGGGTACGCGGGAGCTGTTTTTT
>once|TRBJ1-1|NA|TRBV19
CASSSLQTGWNTEAFF
TGTGCCAGTAGTTCCCTTCAGACAGGATGGAACACTGAAGCTTTCTTT
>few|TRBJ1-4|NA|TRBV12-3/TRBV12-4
CASSNRPPRGNEKLFF
TGTGCCAGCAGCAACCGGCCTCCGCGGGGTAATGAAAAACTGTTTTTT
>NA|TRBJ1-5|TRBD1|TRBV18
CASSPTGGNNQPQHF
TGTGCCAGCTCACCGACAGGGGGAAACAATCAGCCCCAGCATTTT
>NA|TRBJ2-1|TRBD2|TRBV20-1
CSARDLAGGSFLEQFF
TGCAGTGCTAGAGACCTAGCGGGGGGGTCGTTTCTTGAGCAGTTCTTC
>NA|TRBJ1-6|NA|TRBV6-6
CASSLGGLGLSPLHF
TGTGCCAGCAGTCTCGGGGGGTTAGGGTTGTCACCCCTCCACTTT
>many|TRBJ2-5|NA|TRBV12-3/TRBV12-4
CASSSSVYQVVETQYF
TGTGCCAGCAGCTCTAGCGTCTATCAAGTGGTGGAGACCCAGTACTTC
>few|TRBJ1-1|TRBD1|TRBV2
CASSEAETGENTEAFF
TGTGCCAGCAGTGAAGCGGAGACAGGGGAGAACACTGAAGCTTTCTTT
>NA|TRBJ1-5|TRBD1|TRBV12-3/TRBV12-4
CASSRVGQGNQPQHF
TGTGCCAGCAGTCGCGTAGGACAGGGTAATCAGCCCCAGCATTTT
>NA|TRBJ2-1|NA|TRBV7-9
CASSALEAFSYNEQFF
TGTGCCAGCAGCGCCCTCGAGGCGTTCTCCTACAATGAGCAGTTCTTC
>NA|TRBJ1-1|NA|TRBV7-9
CASSHPRGFTEAFF
TGTGCCAGCAGCCACCCCCGGGGATTTACTGAAGCTTTCTTT
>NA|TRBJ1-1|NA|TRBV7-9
CASLIQENTEAFF
TGTGCCAGCCTGATACAGGAGAACACTGAAGCTTTCTTT
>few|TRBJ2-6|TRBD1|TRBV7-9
CASSFTDRSGVLTF
TGTGCCAGCAGCTTCACGGACAGGTCCGGCGTCCTGACTTTC
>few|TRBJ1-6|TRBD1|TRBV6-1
CASRDRWGNSPLHF
TGTGCCAGCAGGGACAGGTGGGGGAATTCACCCCTCCACTTT
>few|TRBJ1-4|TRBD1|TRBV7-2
CASSSNRGQGEKLFF
TGTGCCAGCAGCTCCAACAGGGGGCAGGGTGAAAAACTGTTTTTT
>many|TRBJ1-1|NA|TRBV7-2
CASSLARKGLITEAFF
TGTGCCAGCAGCTTAGCGAGAAAGGGGCTAATCACTGAAGCTTTCTTT
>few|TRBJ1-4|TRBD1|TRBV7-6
CASSFPQSGTVTSTNEKLFF
TGTGCCAGCAGCTTCCCGCAATCCGGGACAGTTACTTCAACTAATGAAAAACTGTTTTTT
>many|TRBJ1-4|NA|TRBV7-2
CASSFHPNEKLFF
TGTGCCAGCAGCTTTCACCCTAATGAAAAACTGTTTTTT